The 26 T cell receptor beta chains below were found in one sample sequenced in a study of T cell repertoires in cytomegalovirus infection. TCRdb recomputed calls from the reads with MiXCR, one row per CDR3 protein. Of 310,000 or so distinct CDR3 sequences in the sample, roughly 25% were seen once. Sequences were obtained from PBMCs. These receptors originate from a human donor in good health (CMV status not recorded). Some clones in this sample may be carry-over from other donors' samples.

Many counts were recorded for this clonotype. This chain joins TRBV7-4 and TRBJ2-7; D unresolved. The CDR3 spans 12 residues. Germline V lookup: CDR1 SGHVT, CDR2 SQSDAQ. V lost 1 base, J lost 5 bases, and 6 bases lay in between. The CDR3, as DNA: TGTGCCAGCAGCTTAGAGCTCCACGAGCAGTACTTC. Amino acids: CASSLELHEQYF.

The V gene is TRBV7-2, the J gene TRBJ1-4; D is unclear. The CDR3 totals 13 residues. In germline, CDR1 is SGHTA, CDR2 FQGNSA. V lost 5 bases, J lost 5 bases, and 9 bases lay in between. CDR3 loop: CASSIMINEKLFF. The CDR3 nucleotides read TGTGCCAGCAGCATCATGATAAATGAAAAACTGTTTTTT.

The chain uses TRBV11-3 and TRBJ1-3; the D is unclear. The CDR3 length is 15 residues. V shed 4 bases and J shed 0 bases, with 10 bases lying between them. Germline V gene data show CDR1 as SGHNT and CDR2 as YENEEA. The CDR3 loop reads CASSYGVSSGNTIYF. The CDR3 coding sequence is TGTGCCAGCAGCTATGGGGTGAGCTCTGGAAACACCATATATTTT.

The chain has TRBV12-3 or TRBV12-4 and TRBJ1-1; unclear D gene. The CDR3 runs to 10 residues. Trimming removed 7 bases at V and 7 bases at J, with 7 bases between. In nucleotides, the CDR3 is TGTGCCAGCAAGGGTAGTGAAGCTTTCTTT. The encoded protein is CASKGSEAFF.

This clonotype came up a few times. The chain combines TRBV19 with TRBJ2-2; possible D gene TRBD1, 6 bases. The germline V and J ends were trimmed by 10 bases and 0 bases, with 12 bases remaining between them. This CDR3 contains 14 residues. Germline CDR1 LNHDA, CDR2 SQIVND (reference sequence). The CDR3 spells CAIKQGPNTGELFF. The CDR3 DNA reads TGTGCCATTAAACAGGGACCGAACACCGGGGAGCTGTTTTTT. Drawing the rest from reference TRBV19 and TRBJ2-2, the complete variable domain is DGGITQSPKYLFRKEGQNVTLSCEQNLNHDAMYWYRQDPGQGLRLIYYSQIVNDFQKGDIAEGYSVSREKKESFPLTVTSAQKNPTAFYLCAIKQGPNTGELFFGEGSRLTVL.

This clonotype occurred a few times. The V and J genes are TRBV20-1 and TRBJ1-6, with D perhaps matching TRBD1 (6 bases). V was trimmed by 2 bases and J by 8 bases, leaving 16 bases between them. The CDR3 length is 15 residues. Looked up from germline, CDR1 is DFQATT and CDR2 is SNEGSKA (reference sequence). CDR3 sequence reads: CSARSQGRFDSPLHF. CDR3 nucleotide sequence: TGCAGTGCTAGATCACAGGGAAGGTTTGATTCACCCCTCCACTTT.

This clonotype was seen a handful of times. V usage is TRBV6-1 and J usage is TRBJ2-2, with 11 nucleotides matching TRBD2. The CDR3 runs 17 residues. The ends lost 6 bases at V and 5 bases at J; junction bases unmatched: 11. The V gene's germline CDR1 is MNHNS and CDR2 SASEGT. The CDR3 protein is CASSLHLAGGGTGELFF. As DNA, the CDR3 is TGTGCCAGCAGCCTCCATCTAGCGGGGGGCGGAACCGGGGAGCTGTTTTTT.

The chain couples TRBV5-3 to TRBJ2-2, with 13 bases matching TRBD2. TRBV5-3 is designated an ORF whose function remains uncertain. V dropped 8 bases and J dropped 1; count of bases not matched to a gene: 11. The CDR3 consists of 18 residues. CDR3 in amino acids: CASSARGLAGRNTGELFF. The CDR3 nucleotides read TGTGCCAGCAGCGCAAGGGGACTAGCGGGGAGGAACACCGGGGAGCTGTTTTTT.

This clonotype was found many times. The V call is TRBV7-2, the J call TRBJ1-1; D is undetermined. Trimming shortened V by 4 bases and J by 0 bases, and 9 bases separated the two germline ends. Germline lookup yields CDR1 SGHTA and CDR2 FQGNSA. This CDR3 contains 14 residues. CDR3 sequence: CASSSALVNTEAFF. Here the CDR3 DNA reads TGTGCCAGCAGCTCGGCATTAGTGAACACTGAAGCTTTCTTT.

The genes are TRBV6-1 and TRBJ2-5; no reliable D call. V shed 6 bases and J shed 2 bases, with 19 bases lying between them. Germline values: CDR1 MNHNS, CDR2 SASEGT. The CDR3 runs to 16 residues. The CDR3 is CASSFRRPSGQETQYF. The CDR3 coding sequence is TGTGCCAGCAGCTTTAGGCGGCCGTCTGGTCAAGAGACCCAGTACTTC.

This clonotype was observed a handful of times. The V and J genes are TRBV7-9 and TRBJ2-1; tentatively, D is TRBD2 (6 bases). The CDR3 is made up of 17 amino acids. From germline, CDR1 is SEHNR and CDR2 FQNEAQ (reference sequence). Between the trimmed V and J ends, which lost 1 base and 7 bases, there was a span of 20 bases. In DNA, the CDR3 is TGTGCCAGCAGCTTAGGCCTGCGGATCGCACGGGGGAATGAGCAGTTCTTC. Encoded protein: CASSLGLRIARGNEQFF.

This clonotype appeared a few times. In DNA, the CDR3 is TGTGCCACGGGACCGGAGATGGAGACCCAGTACTTC. This codes for CATGPEMETQYF. This sequence joins TRBV19 and TRBJ2-5, with D perhaps assigned TRBD1 or TRBD2 (5 bases each). This CDR3 region has 12 residues. Trimming took 10 bases from V and 5 from J, leaving 14 bases between them. CDR1 LNHDA and CDR2 SQIVND come from the germline V gene (reference sequence). Full variable domain (remainder filled in from reference TRBV19 and TRBJ2-5): DGGITQSPKYLFRKEGQNVTLSCEQNLNHDAMYWYRQDPGQGLRLIYYSQIVNDFQKGDIAEGYSVSREKKESFPLTVTSAQKNPTAFYLCATGPEMETQYFGPGTRLLVL.

This clonotype was seen more than once but under ten times. The rearrangement links TRBV7-3 to TRBJ1-5; D call uncertain. V was trimmed by 5 bases and J by 1 base, leaving 12 bases between them. CDR3 size: 15 residues. Germline CDR1 is SGHTA and CDR2 is FQGTGA. The chain's CDR3 is CASSRRVGSNQPQHF. The CDR3 DNA is TGTGCCAGCAGCCGCCGGGTGGGGAGCAATCAGCCCCAGCATTTT.

The chain employs TRBV5-4 and TRBJ2-1; D is uncertain. Trimming removed 1 base from V and 9 bases from J, with 8 bases in between. The CDR3 extends over 12 amino acids. Germline lookup yields CDR1 SGHNT and CDR2 YYREEE (reference sequence). CDR3 DNA sequence: TGTGCCAGCAGCTTGATTGAAAGTGAGCAGTTCTTC. Translated: CASSLIESEQFF.

The rearrangement joins TRBV2 to TRBJ1-5, with D perhaps matching TRBD1 (6 bases). This CDR3 is 15 amino acids long. The germline V gene encodes CDR1 SNHLY and CDR2 FYNNEI. V was trimmed by 7 bases and J by 0 bases, leaving 13 bases between them. CDR3 in DNA: TGTGCCAGCAATCGGGACATCTATAGCAATCAGCCCCAGCATTTT. It translates to CASNRDIYSNQPQHF. Complete variable domain (other parts from reference TRBV2 and TRBJ1-5): EPEVTQTPSHQVTQMGQEVILRCVPISNHLYFYWYRQILGQKVEFLVSFYNNEISEKSEIFDDQFSVERPDGSNFTLKIRSTKLEDSAMYFCASNRDIYSNQPQHFGDGTRLSIL.

This clonotype came up a few times. The chain employs TRBV7-2 and TRBJ2-2; D ambiguous. The CDR3 extends over 14 amino acids. Germline assignment: CDR1 SGHTA and CDR2 FQGNSA. Between the trimmed V and J ends, which lost 3 bases and 6 bases, there was a span of 11 bases. The CDR3 protein is CASSFRTTAGELFF. In nucleotides, the CDR3 is TGTGCCAGCAGCTTTAGGACCACGGCCGGGGAGCTGTTTTTT.

Comments on this clonotype: A much larger clone sits a single nucleotide away, making a read error possible. The CDR3 does not close with the conserved phenylalanine or tryptophan, likely indicating a read error. This sequence joins TRBV7-2 and TRBJ1-5, with TRBD1 matching over 8 bases. The CDR3 consists of 14 residues. Trimming cost V 6 bases and J 6 bases; bases outside gene matches: 7. CDR1 and CDR2 from the germline V gene are SGHTA and FQGNSA. CDR3 in DNA: TGTGCCAGCAGATACCAGGGGGCCGGTCAGCCCCAGCATTTA. Protein sequence: CASRYQGAGQPQHL.

This clonotype was seen a few times. The chain is built from TRBV20-1 and TRBJ2-1, with 7 bases lining up with TRBD1. V lost 6 bases to trimming and J lost 4 bases; unmatched junction nucleotides: 6. The CDR3 is 13 residues long. Germline V gene lookup returns CDR1 DFQATT and CDR2 SNEGSKA (reference sequence). CDR3 in DNA: TGCAGTGCAAAAGTACAGGGGTACAATGAGCAGTTCTTC. Amino acids: CSAKVQGYNEQFF.

This clonotype was counted a few times. The chain employs TRBV9 and TRBJ2-3; perhaps D is TRBD1 or TRBD2 (6 bases each). The CDR3 has 15 amino acids. V was shortened by 3 bases and J by 0 bases, with 11 bases between the two germline ends. Germline CDR1 and CDR2: SGDLS and YYNGEE. The chain's CDR3 is CASSGGAGSTDTQYF. The CDR3 DNA sequence: TGTGCCAGCAGCGGGGGGGCCGGGAGCACAGATACGCAGTATTTT.

CDR3 sequence (DNA): TGCAGCGTTCAGTTCACAGATACGCAGTATTTT. This gives the protein CSVQFTDTQYF. The J gene is TRBJ2-3, the V gene TRBV29-1; no reliable D call. The V gene's germline CDR1 is SQVTM and CDR2 ANQGSEA. The V and J ends lost 5 bases and 2 bases respectively, with 5 bases between them. CDR3 length equals 11 residues.

A few counts support this clonotype. The chain couples TRBV20-1 to TRBJ2-1, with 10 bases fitting TRBD2. This CDR3 is 15 amino acids long. Unmatched junction bases numbered 9, after V lost 5 bases and J lost 5 bases. Germline V CDR1 and CDR2: DFQATT, SNEGSKA (reference sequence). The chain's CDR3 is CSAPRLAGSHNEQFF. CDR3 nucleotide sequence: TGCAGTGCTCCCCGACTAGCGGGTAGCCACAATGAGCAGTTCTTC.

This clonotype was picked up a small number of times. The chain joins TRBV6-6 to TRBJ1-1; TRBD1 is a possible D gene (5 bases). This CDR3 is 13 amino acids long. Germline assignment: CDR1 MNHNY and CDR2 SVGAGI (reference sequence). Trimming took 2 bases from V and 6 from J, leaving 10 bases between them. CDR3 DNA sequence: TGTGCCAGCAGTTACGCGGGGGGGGCTGAAGCTTTCTTT. It translates to CASSYAGGAEAFF.

The chain joins TRBV14 to TRBJ2-5; D perhaps matches TRBD1 (6 bases). The CDR3 runs 15 residues. Trimming took off 3 bases at V and 3 bases at J, with 14 bases between the two ends. From germline, CDR1 is SGHDN and CDR2 FVKESK. CDR3 coding DNA: TGTGCCAGCAGCCAGCTACAGGGAAGGGAAGAGACCCAGTACTTC. It translates to CASSQLQGREETQYF.

This clonotype was observed many times. This chain joins TRBV7-2 and TRBJ1-2; D not resolved. This CDR3 region has 13 residues. The germline V gene has CDR1 SGHTA and CDR2 FQGNSA. Trimming removed 1 base from V and 1 base from J, with 4 bases in between. CDR3 DNA sequence: TGTGCCAGCAGCTTAGTTAGTAACTATGGCTACACCTTC. As protein: CASSLVSNYGYTF.

This clonotype was detected many times. V gene TRBV28 combines with J gene TRBJ1-5; 7 nucleotides match TRBD1. The trim removed 6 bases at V and 6 bases at J, leaving 5 bases unmatched. Germline V CDR1 and CDR2: MDHEN, SYDVKM. The CDR3 covers 13 residues. CDR3 loop: CASSPGGSQPQHF. CDR3 nucleotide sequence: TGTGCCAGCAGCCCAGGGGGGTCTCAGCCCCAGCATTTT.

This clonotype was seen more than once but under ten times. The V gene is TRBV5-6, the J gene TRBJ1-3; D gene uncertain. The germline gives CDR1 SGHDT, CDR2 YYEEEE. The CDR3 runs 13 residues. V lost 4 bases to trimming and J lost 6 bases, with 11 bases between them. As DNA, the CDR3 is TGTGCCAGCAGCCACGTGGCACAAAACACCATATATTTT. Translating gives CASSHVAQNTIYF.